Listed here are 14 T cell receptor beta chains from one sample, sequenced in a study of OX40 agonist ivuxolimab in advanced cancers. Data came from immunoSEQ multiplex PCR; TCRdb stores just in-frame clones and leaves some out. The data show around 84,000 clones, approximately 89% seen once. Here the sequenced sample was CD4+ or CD8+ T cells sorted from blood, taken in a trial of the OX40 agonist ivuxolimab. Receptors were obtained from an adult with an advanced solid tumor such as melanoma, head and neck, liver or kidney cancer.

This sequence joins TRBV7-9 and TRBJ1-5; 8 nucleotides align to TRBD1. J lost 2 bases, V lost 6 bases, and 3 bases had no gene match. This CDR3 is 14 amino acids long. The germline CDR1 and CDR2 sequences are SEHNR and FQNEAQ (reference sequence). The CDR3 is CASSGQGGNQPQHF. The CDR3 DNA reads TGTGCCAGCAGTGGACAGGGAGGCAATCAGCCCCAGCATTTT.

The chain links TRBV5-1 to TRBJ2-1; D possibly corresponds to TRBD2 (5 bases). Trimming removed 2 bases from V and 1 base from J, with 10 bases in between. The CDR3 is 15 residues long. Germline CDR1 is SGHRS and CDR2 is YFSETQ. The CDR3 here is CASSFNGESYNEQFF. The CDR3 DNA reads as TGCGCCAGCAGCTTTAACGGGGAATCCTACAATGAGCAGTTCTTC.

CDR3 in DNA: TGTGCCAGCAGCTTAGGCTTTCGGGAACGCACAGATACGCAGTATTTT. Translated, it gives CASSLGFRERTDTQYF. The genes are TRBV7-3 and TRBJ2-3, with D possibly being TRBD2 (5 bases). CDR3 size: 16 residues. From germline, CDR1 is SGHTA and CDR2 FQGTGA. Trimming shortened V by 2 bases and J by 1 base, and 13 bases separated the two germline ends.

The sample holds one count of this clone. CDR3 region: CASSLSLQGGGHTEAFF. In nucleotides, the CDR3 is TGTGCCAGCAGTTTAAGCCTACAGGGGGGGGGACACACTGAAGCTTTCTTT. This chain links TRBV27 with TRBJ1-1; 8 bases fit TRBD1. Looked up from germline, CDR1 is MNHEY and CDR2 is SMNVEV (reference sequence). The J segment lost 3 bases and the V segment lost 2 bases, leaving 11 bases of the junction unmatched. The CDR3 contains 17 residues.

The chain has TRBV30 and TRBJ2-7; 9 nucleotides align to TRBD2. CDR1 and CDR2 (germline): GTSNPN, SVGIG (reference sequence). The CDR3 contains 17 residues. Trimming cost V 4 bases and J 3 bases; bases outside gene matches: 16. CDR3 loop: CAWKSPRGSGRYYEQYF. The DNA for the CDR3 is TGTGCCTGGAAGTCCCCTCGGGGCAGCGGGAGGTACTACGAGCAGTACTTC.

This clone was picked up one time. The rearrangement joins TRBV18 to TRBJ2-2; TRBD1 agrees at 9 bases. Germline-derived CDR1 and CDR2 are KGHSH and LQKENI. V was pared by 4 bases and J by 6 bases, with 9 bases of the junction left unmatched. The CDR3 covers 16 residues. CDR3 nucleotide sequence: TGTGCCAGCTCACTCCGGGACAGGGCAGATTCCGGGGAGCTGTTTTTT. Translating gives CASSLRDRADSGELFF.

This sequence joins TRBV27 and TRBJ2-1; D uncertain. The CDR3 contains 11 residues. Germline loops: CDR1 MNHEY, CDR2 SMNVEV (reference sequence). The V end was cut by 6 bases, the J end by 10 bases, with 10 bases between. The CDR3, as DNA: TGTGCCAGCAGCCGCAGGTACGAGCAGTTCTTC. As protein: CASSRRYEQFF.

V is TRBV5-1 and J is TRBJ1-2; TRBD1 is a possible D gene (5 bases). Trimming shortened V by 4 bases and J by 3 bases, and 13 bases separated the two germline ends. Germline V CDR1 and CDR2: SGHRS, YFSETQ. CDR3 length: 14 amino acids. The CDR3: CASSRGGGDYGYTF. DNA for the CDR3: TGCGCCAGCAGCCGCGGGGGAGGGGACTATGGCTACACCTTC.

This chain links TRBV30 with TRBJ2-4, with TRBD2 identical over 7 bases. CDR3 length: 15 residues. V was pared by 0 bases and J by 3 bases, with 5 bases of the junction left unmatched. The germline CDR1 and CDR2 sequences are GTSNPN and SVGIG (reference sequence). CDR3 sequence reads: CAWSVKGTIKNIQYF. The CDR3, as DNA: TGTGCCTGGAGTGTAAAAGGGACTATCAAAAACATTCAGTACTTC.

The chain employs TRBV19 and TRBJ2-2; possibly TRBD2 for D (5 bases). CDR3 size: 11 residues. Deletions cut 10 bases from V and 5 bases from J, with 8 bases between. The germline V gene has CDR1 LNHDA and CDR2 SQIVND (reference sequence). The CDR3 nucleotides are TGTGCCACCGAGGGAACCGGGGAGCTGTTTTTT. Translated: CATEGTGELFF. Looking up the rest from reference TRBV19 and TRBJ2-2 gives the full variable domain: DGGITQSPKYLFRKEGQNVTLSCEQNLNHDAMYWYRQDPGQGLRLIYYSQIVNDFQKGDIAEGYSVSREKKESFPLTVTSAQKNPTAFYLCATEGTGELFFGEGSRLTVL.

CDR3 protein: CAWSLGGQIDTQYF. CDR3 nucleotides: TGTGCCTGGTCCCTCGGGGGCCAAATAGATACGCAGTATTTT. The V and J genes are TRBV30 and TRBJ2-3, with D perhaps being TRBD1 or TRBD2 (6 bases each). V was pared by 5 bases and J by 5 bases, with 17 bases between. The CDR3 length is 14 residues. Germline values: CDR1 GTSNPN, CDR2 SVGIG (reference sequence).

The V and J genes are TRBV30 and TRBJ1-6, with 7 bases that match TRBD1. The CDR3 contains 14 residues. The V gene's germline CDR1 is GTSNPN and CDR2 SVGIG (reference sequence). With V trimmed by 5 bases and J by 8 bases, 9 bases remained unmatched. CDR3 region: CAWRLTGNHSPLHF. CDR3 nucleotides: TGTGCCTGGCGTTTGACAGGGAACCATTCACCCCTCCACTTT.

The chain combines TRBV9 with TRBJ1-1; D is uncertain. Germline lookup yields CDR1 SGDLS and CDR2 YYNGEE. The CDR3 totals 13 residues. Trimming removed 4 bases from V and 2 bases from J, with 9 bases in between. CDR3 in amino acids: CASSLKTNTEAFF. Here the CDR3 DNA reads TGTGCCAGCAGCTTGAAGACAAACACTGAAGCTTTCTTT.

The chain employs TRBV19 and TRBJ1-1, with D possibly being TRBD1 (5 bases). The CDR3 spans 14 residues. Trimming removed 5 bases at V and 1 base at J, with 11 bases between. Germline V CDR1 and CDR2: LNHDA, SQIVND (reference sequence). Here the CDR3 reads CASSPPGGNTEAFF. For the CDR3, the DNA is TGTGCCAGTAGTCCCCCGGGGGGGAACACTGAAGCTTTCTTT.